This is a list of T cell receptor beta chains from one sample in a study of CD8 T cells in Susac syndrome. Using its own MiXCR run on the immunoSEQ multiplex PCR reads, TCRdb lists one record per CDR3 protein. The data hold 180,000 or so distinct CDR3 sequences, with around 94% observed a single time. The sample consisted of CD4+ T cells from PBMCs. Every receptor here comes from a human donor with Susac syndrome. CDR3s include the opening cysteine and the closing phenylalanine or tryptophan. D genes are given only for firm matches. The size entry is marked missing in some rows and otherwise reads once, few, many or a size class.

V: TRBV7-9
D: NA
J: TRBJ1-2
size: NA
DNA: TGTGCCAGCAGACCAGTCCCGGCCGCTGCTAACTATGGCTACACCTTC
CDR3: CASRPVPAAANYGYTF

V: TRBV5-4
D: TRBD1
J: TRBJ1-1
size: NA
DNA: TGTGCCAGCAGCTTACAGGGACAGATGAACACTGAAGCTTTCTTT
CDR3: CASSLQGQMNTEAFF

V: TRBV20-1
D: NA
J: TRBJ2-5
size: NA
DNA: TGCAGTGCTAGCGTCGTGGGTGTGGGGCAAGAGACCCAGTACTTC
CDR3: CSASVVGVGQETQYF

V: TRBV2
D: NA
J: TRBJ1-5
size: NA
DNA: TGTGCCAGCAGAGGACAAAGCAATCAGCCCCAGCATTTT
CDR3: CASRGQSNQPQHF

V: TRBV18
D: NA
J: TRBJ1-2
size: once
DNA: TGTGCCAGCTCACCACCGGGACGAGTGCGGAGGGGCGGTGGCTACACCTTC
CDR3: CASSPPGRVRRGGGYTF

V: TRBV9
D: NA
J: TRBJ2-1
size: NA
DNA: TGTGCCAGCAGCGTAGAAGGGGCTCCCTACAATGAGCAGTTCTTC
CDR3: CASSVEGAPYNEQFF

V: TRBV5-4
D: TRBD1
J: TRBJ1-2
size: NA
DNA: TGTGCCAGCAGGGGACAGGGACGTGGCTACACCTTC
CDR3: CASRGQGRGYTF

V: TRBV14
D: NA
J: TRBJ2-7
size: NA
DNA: TGTGCCAGCAGCCAAAGTCTAGCGTTCTCCTACGAGCAGTACTTC
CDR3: CASSQSLAFSYEQYF

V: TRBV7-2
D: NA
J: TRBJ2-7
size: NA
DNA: TGTGCCAGCAGCTTAATGGGTGCCGAGCAGTACTTC
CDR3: CASSLMGAEQYF

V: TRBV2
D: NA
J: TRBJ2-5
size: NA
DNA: TGTGCCAGCACGGATTCGGACCCGGGGAAGACCCAGTACTTC
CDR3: CASTDSDPGKTQYF

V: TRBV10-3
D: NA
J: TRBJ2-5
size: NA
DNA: TGTGCCATCAGTGAGTGGGGGGACCAAGAGACCCAGTACTTC
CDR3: CAISEWGDQETQYF

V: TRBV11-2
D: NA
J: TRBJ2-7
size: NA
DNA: TGTGCCAGCAGCTCCACGACAGCATCCTACGAGCAGTACTTC
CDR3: CASSSTTASYEQYF

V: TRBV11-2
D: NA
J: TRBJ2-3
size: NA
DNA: TGTGCCAGCAGCGCTATACGGCGGCCGGGTCGGGGAGATACGCAGTATTTT
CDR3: CASSAIRRPGRGDTQYF

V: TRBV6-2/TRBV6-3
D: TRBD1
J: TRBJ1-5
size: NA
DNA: TGTGCCAGCAGCCGCCGGACAGGGGTATACCAGCCCCAGCATTTT
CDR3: CASSRRTGVYQPQHF

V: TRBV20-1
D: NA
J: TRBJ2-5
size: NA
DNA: TGCAGTGCTAGTCGGGGGCAGGGTGGGAAGACCCAGTACTTC
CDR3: CSASRGQGGKTQYF

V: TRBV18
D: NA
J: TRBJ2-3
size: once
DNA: TGTGCCAGCTCACCGGGTTTTGGACAGAGCACAGATACGCAGTATTTT
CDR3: CASSPGFGQSTDTQYF

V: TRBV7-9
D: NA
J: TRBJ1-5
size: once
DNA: TGTGCCAGCAGCCACTCGGGGAACAATCAGCCCCAGCATTTT
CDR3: CASSHSGNNQPQHF

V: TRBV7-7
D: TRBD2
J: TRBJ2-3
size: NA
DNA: TGTGCCAGCAGCCGGGGACTAGCGGGCACAGATACGCAGTATTTT
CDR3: CASSRGLAGTDTQYF

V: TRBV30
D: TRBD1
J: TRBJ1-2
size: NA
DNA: TGTGCCTGGAGTGACGACAGGGTTGCTCGCGAAGGCTACACCTTC
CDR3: CAWSDDRVAREGYTF

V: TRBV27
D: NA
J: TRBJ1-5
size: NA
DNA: TGTGCCAGCAGTTTGGGTCATCGGTATAAGGGTAGGAATCAGCCCCAGCATTTT
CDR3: CASSLGHRYKGRNQPQHF

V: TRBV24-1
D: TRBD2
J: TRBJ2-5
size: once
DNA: TGTGCCACCAGTGACGGGACTAGCGGGGTGATGGAGACCCAGTACTTC
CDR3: CATSDGTSGVMETQYF

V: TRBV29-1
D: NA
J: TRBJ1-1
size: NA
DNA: TGCAGCGTTATGGGCCCTTTCCAGGAAGCTTTCTTT
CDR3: CSVMGPFQEAFF

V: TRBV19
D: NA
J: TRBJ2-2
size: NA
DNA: TGTGCCAGTAGTATGAGAGGTTGGCAGGAGCTGTTTTTT
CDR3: CASSMRGWQELFF

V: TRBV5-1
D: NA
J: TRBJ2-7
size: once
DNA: TGCGCCAGCAGCTTAGGACGGTCCCCGGGATCCTACGAGCAGTACTTC
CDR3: CASSLGRSPGSYEQYF

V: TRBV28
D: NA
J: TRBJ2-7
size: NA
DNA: TGTGCCAGCAAAGAGCTGGGGAAGCCCTCCTACGAGCAGTACTTC
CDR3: CASKELGKPSYEQYF

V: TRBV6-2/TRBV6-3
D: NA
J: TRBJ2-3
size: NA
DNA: TGTGCCAGCAGCATATATCGGAGCACAGATACGCAGTATTTT
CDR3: CASSIYRSTDTQYF

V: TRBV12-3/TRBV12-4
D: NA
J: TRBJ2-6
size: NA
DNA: TGTGCCAGCAGAGGGGGGGCTGGGGCCAACGTCCTGACTTTC
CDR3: CASRGGAGANVLTF

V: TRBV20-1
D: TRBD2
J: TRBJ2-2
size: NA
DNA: TGCAGTGCTAGAGACCTAGCGGGAGGTGCCGGGGAGCTGTTTTTT
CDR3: CSARDLAGGAGELFF

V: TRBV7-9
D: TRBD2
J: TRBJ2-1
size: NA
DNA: TGTGCCAGCAGCTGGACTAGCGGGAGCTCCTACAATGAGCAGTTCTTC
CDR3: CASSWTSGSSYNEQFF

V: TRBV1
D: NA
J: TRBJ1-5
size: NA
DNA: TGCACCAGCAGCCAAGATAGGGAGGGTTGGCAGCCCCAGCATTTT
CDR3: CTSSQDREGWQPQHF

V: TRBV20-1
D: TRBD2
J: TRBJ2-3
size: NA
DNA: TGCAGTGCTAGAGACCTACTAGCGGATAGCACAGATACGCAGTATTTT
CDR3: CSARDLLADSTDTQYF

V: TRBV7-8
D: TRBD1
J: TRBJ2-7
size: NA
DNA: TGTGCCAGCACGCCGGGACAGGGTTCTTCCGAGCAGTACTTC
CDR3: CASTPGQGSSEQYF

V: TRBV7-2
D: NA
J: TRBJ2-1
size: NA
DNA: TGTGCCAGCAGCTTAGCGGGATCTTACAATGAGCAGTTCTTC
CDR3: CASSLAGSYNEQFF

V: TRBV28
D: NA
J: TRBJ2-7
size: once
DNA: TGTGCCAGCAGTTTAACAGGGTACTGGGGCGAGCAGTACTTC
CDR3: CASSLTGYWGEQYF

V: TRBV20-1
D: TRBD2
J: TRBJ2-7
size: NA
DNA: TGCAGTGGCCGGATCGGACTAGCGGGAGGGGCGATTTCATACGAGCAGTACTTC
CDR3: CSGRIGLAGGAISYEQYF

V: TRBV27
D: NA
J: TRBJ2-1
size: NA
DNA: TGTGCCAGCAGTCTCCTCGGGTCTCACAATGAGCAGTTCTTC
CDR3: CASSLLGSHNEQFF

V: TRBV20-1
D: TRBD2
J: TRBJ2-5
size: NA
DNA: TGCAGTGCTAGCACTAGCGGGAGGGCGCAGGAGACCCAGTACTTC
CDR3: CSASTSGRAQETQYF

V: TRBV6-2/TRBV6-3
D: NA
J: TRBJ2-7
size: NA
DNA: TGTGCCAGCAGGCTAGCGAGTATCTACGAGCAGTACTTC
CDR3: CASRLASIYEQYF

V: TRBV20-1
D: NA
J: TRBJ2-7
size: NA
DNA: TGCAGTGCTAGAGACGGGACTCCGCGGAACGAGCAGTACTTC
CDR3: CSARDGTPRNEQYF

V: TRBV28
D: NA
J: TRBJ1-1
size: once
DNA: TGTGCCAGCAGCTTATGGCTGAACACTGAAGCTTTCTTT
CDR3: CASSLWLNTEAFF

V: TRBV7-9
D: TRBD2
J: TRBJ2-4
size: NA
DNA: TGTGCCAGCAGCCCTGTCGGACTAGCGGCCGAGAGTCACAAAAACATTCAGTACTTC
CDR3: CASSPVGLAAESHKNIQYF

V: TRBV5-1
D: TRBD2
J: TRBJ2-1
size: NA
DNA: TGCGCCAGCAGCACGGGACTAGCCTACAATGAGCAGTTCTTC
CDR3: CASSTGLAYNEQFF

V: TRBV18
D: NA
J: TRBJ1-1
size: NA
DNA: TGTGCCAGCTCACCACGGGGAACAGGGAACACTGAAGCTTTCTTT
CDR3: CASSPRGTGNTEAFF